One sample yielded the 31 T cell receptor beta chains listed below, sequenced in a study of blood T cell repertoires in COVID-19. Measured with immunoSEQ multiplex PCR; TCRdb has only the in-frame clones, and not every one. The repertoire consists of about 340,000 clones, with 85% to 90% occurring once and the leading ten covering 7% to 8%. Specimen: peripheral blood. The receptors stem from a woman in her 70s with COVID-19, enrolled during active disease.

This clone is a singleton in its sample. The V and J genes are TRBV5-1 and TRBJ2-3; 9 bases fit TRBD2. V dropped 2 bases and J dropped 2; count of bases not matched to a gene: 6. Germline lookup yields CDR1 SGHRS and CDR2 YFSETQ. The CDR3 is made up of 16 amino acids. CDR3 amino acids: CASSLPSGVNTDTQYF. CDR3 DNA sequence: TGCGCCAGCAGCTTACCTAGCGGGGTTAACACAGATACGCAGTATTTT.

This sequence joins TRBV19 and TRBJ2-1; D may be TRBD1 (6 bases). The CDR3 is 15 amino acids. The germline V gene encodes CDR1 LNHDA and CDR2 SQIVND (reference sequence). With 4 bases removed from V and 5 bases from J, the gap between germline ends came to 15 bases. DNA for the CDR3: TGTGCCAGTAGTACCGTCACAGGGTTCAACAATGAGCAGTTCTTC. This codes for CASSTVTGFNNEQFF.

V is TRBV28 and J is TRBJ2-5; 10 bases match TRBD1. The CDR3 runs to 16 residues. V dropped 1 base and J dropped 3; count of bases not matched to a gene: 5. Germline lookup yields CDR1 MDHEN and CDR2 SYDVKM. DNA for the CDR3: TGTGCCAGCAGTTTATCCCCGACAGGGGGCGAAGAGACCCAGTACTTC. Protein sequence: CASSLSPTGGEETQYF. Variable domain in full (rest from reference TRBV28 and TRBJ2-5): DVKVTQSSRYLVKRTGEKVFLECVQDMDHENMFWYRQDPGLGLRLIYFSYDVKMKEKGDIPEGYSVSREKKERFSLILESASTNQTSMYLCASSLSPTGGEETQYFGPGTRLLVL.

A single count supports this clone. CDR3 coding DNA: TGTGCCAGCAGTGACAAGGGGCGAGCCTCGAACACTGAAGCTTTCTTT. It codes for CASSDKGRASNTEAFF. The chain combines TRBV6-1 with TRBJ1-1; D might be TRBD1 (5 bases). The CDR3 is made up of 16 amino acids. Trimming removed 3 bases at V and 1 base at J, with 15 bases between. CDR1 is MNHNS and CDR2 is SASEGT in the germline V gene.

This chain connects TRBV2 to TRBJ2-7; perhaps TRBD1 as D (6 bases). The CDR3 loop spans 11 amino acids. Trimming removed 10 bases at V and 4 bases at J, with 11 bases between. Germline V gene data show CDR1 as SNHLY and CDR2 as FYNNEI. CDR3 bases: TGTGCCACCTACAGGGTGTACGAGCAGTACTTC. Amino acids: CATYRVYEQYF.

The table lists this clone with a few counts. The chain links TRBV10-2 to TRBJ2-7, with D hard to call. V gave up 0 bases and J gave up 4 bases, with 7 bases separating them. Germline-derived CDR1 and CDR2 are WSHSY and SAAADI. The CDR3 totals 13 residues. DNA of the CDR3: TGCGCCAGCAGTGAGTCGAACTGGTACGAGCAGTACTTC. Its translation: CASSESNWYEQYF.

This chain links TRBV5-1 with TRBJ1-1, with no clear D. CDR3 length: 13 amino acids. The germline CDR1 and CDR2 sequences are SGHRS and YFSETQ. V was clipped by 2 bases and J by 5 bases, with 10 bases between them. The CDR3 coding sequence is TGCGCCAGCAGCTTAACAGAGAGAACTGAAGCTTTCTTT. It is translated as CASSLTERTEAFF.

The genes are TRBV6-5 and TRBJ2-2; 9 bases map to TRBD1. J gave up 4 bases and V 6 bases, and 6 bases lay outside the gene matches. Looked up from germline, CDR1 is MNHEY and CDR2 is SVGAGI. This CDR3 is 15 amino acids long. For the CDR3, the DNA is TGTGCCAGCAGCTCACAGGGGGCGGGCACCGGGGAGCTGTTTTTT. Protein: CASSSQGAGTGELFF.

The chain employs TRBV29-1 and TRBJ2-2; 7 bases line up with TRBD1. V lost 4 bases and J lost 0; bases outside the gene matches: 5. Germline lookup yields CDR1 SQVTM and CDR2 ANQGSEA. The CDR3 runs to 15 residues. Written as DNA, the CDR3 is TGCAGCGTTGGTGGACAGGCTTCGAACACCGGGGAGCTGTTTTTT. It encodes CSVGGQASNTGELFF.

The chain carries TRBV5-8 and TRBJ1-1; D is undetermined. V was cut by 4 bases and J by 8 bases, with 12 bases left in between. This CDR3 is 12 amino acids long. Germline V lookup: CDR1 SGHTS, CDR2 YDEGEE. CDR3 sequence reads: CASSQLLREAFF. DNA for the CDR3: TGTGCCAGCAGCCAACTCTTGAGGGAAGCTTTCTTT.

This clone has just one count. The rearrangement joins TRBV21-1 to TRBJ2-7; the D segment call TRBD1 is taken from the table without a DNA check. TRBV21-1 is assigned pseudogene status. The CDR3 covers 15 residues. The CDR3: CASRDRDRGRNEQYF. Here the CDR3 DNA reads TGTGCCAGCAGAGACCGGGACAGGGGTCGCAACGAGCAGTACTTC.

V usage is TRBV10-3 and J usage is TRBJ1-2; 10 bases line up with TRBD1. CDR3 length: 14 residues. Germline CDR1 is ENHRY and CDR2 is SYGVKD. J lost 8 bases, V lost 0 bases, and 3 bases had no gene match. CDR3 coding DNA: TGTGCCATCAGTGAGTCGGGACAGGGGAGCGGCTACACCTTC. Its translation: CAISESGQGSGYTF.

The chain is built from TRBV3-1 (or the pseudogene TRBV3-2) and TRBJ2-3; the match to TRBD1 covers 9 bases. The V segment lost 4 bases and the J segment 3 bases; nucleotides outside the gene matches: 8. The CDR3 is made up of 16 amino acids. Germline CDR1 and CDR2: LGHDT and YNNKEL (reference sequence). The CDR3 nucleotides read TGTGCCAGCAGCCTACAGGGGGCTAGGAGAACAGATACGCAGTATTTT. It specifies CASSLQGARRTDTQYF.

The rearrangement links TRBV1 to TRBJ1-6. TRBV1 counts as a pseudogene. The CDR3 is 16 residues long. The chain's CDR3 is CTSSQSKSSYNSPLHF. CDR3 sequence (DNA): TGCACCAGCAGCCAATCGAAGAGCTCCTATAATTCACCCCTCCACTTT.

A few counts support this clone. This rearrangement joins TRBV27 to TRBJ1-3, with no clear D. CDR3 length equals 13 residues. The germline CDR1 and CDR2 sequences are MNHEY and SMNVEV (reference sequence). The V gene lost 3 bases and the J gene lost 2 bases, with 5 bases spanning the gap. The chain's CDR3 is CASSFIAGNTIYF. The CDR3 DNA is TGTGCCAGCAGTTTTATAGCTGGAAACACCATATATTTT.

This clone was detected only once. This rearrangement joins TRBV6-5 to TRBJ2-7, with 10 positions matching TRBD2. Germline trimming cut 10 bases from V and 4 bases from J; bases unmatched to any gene: 10. CDR1 is MNHEY and CDR2 is SVGAGI in the germline V gene. The CDR3 totals 14 residues. The CDR3: CANGRGTSAYEQYF. The CDR3 region has the DNA TGTGCCAACGGGAGGGGGACTAGCGCATACGAGCAGTACTTC.

The V call is TRBV19, the J call TRBJ1-1; TRBD1 matches 8 bases. The V gene's germline CDR1 is LNHDA and CDR2 SQIVND (reference sequence). The CDR3 spans 14 residues. J lost 4 bases, V lost 5 bases, and 6 bases had no gene match. The CDR3 here is CASSQGQVSTEAFF. In nucleotides, the CDR3 is TGTGCCAGTAGTCAGGGACAGGTAAGCACTGAAGCTTTCTTT.

The chain joins TRBV10-2 to TRBJ1-2; 9 bases match TRBD1. Looked up from germline, CDR1 is WSHSY and CDR2 is SAAADI. J gave up 7 bases and V 3 bases, and 6 bases lay outside the gene matches. The CDR3 spans 14 residues. The CDR3 coding sequence is TGCGCCAGCAGTGAAACGGGACAGGGAGGTGGCTACACCTTC. Translating gives CASSETGQGGGYTF.

This clone was seen a single time. The rearrangement links TRBV28 to TRBJ2-7; the D is unclear. CDR3 length equals 15 residues. V shed 6 bases and J shed 2 bases, with 17 bases lying between them. Per germline, CDR1 MDHEN and CDR2 SYDVKM. The CDR3 DNA reads TGTGCCAGCAGCCTCTGGCTAGGCGAAACCTACGAGCAGTACTTC. This encodes CASSLWLGETYEQYF.

This sequence joins TRBV2 and TRBJ1-4; D not resolved. Germline loops: CDR1 SNHLY, CDR2 FYNNEI. The CDR3 sequence is 14 residues long. With 3 bases removed from V and 8 bases from J, the gap between germline ends came to 13 bases. The CDR3 DNA is TGTGCCAGCAGTGACCGGCAGCCCGGGGAAAAACTGTTTTTT. This encodes CASSDRQPGEKLFF.

The V and J genes are TRBV6-4 and TRBJ1-1; 8 bases are a match to TRBD1. The germline CDR1 and CDR2 sequences are MRHNA and SNTAGT. CDR3 length: 19 residues. Trimming took 4 bases from V and 0 from J; bases not matched to a gene: 16. As DNA, the CDR3 is TGTGCCAGCAGTGGGAGGGGTCAGGGGGCGCAAGGGGTGAACACTGAAGCTTTCTTT. As protein: CASSGRGQGAQGVNTEAFF.

The V call is TRBV7-9, the J call TRBJ1-5; possible D gene TRBD1, 6 bases. With 1 base removed from V and 3 bases from J, the gap between germline ends came to 10 bases. The germline gives CDR1 SEHNR, CDR2 FQNEAQ (reference sequence). The CDR3 has 15 amino acids. In DNA, the CDR3 is TGTGCCAGCAGCTTAGGAGGGGGACCCAATCAGCCCCAGCATTTT. Translating gives CASSLGGGPNQPQHF.

The count of this clone is one. CDR3 protein: CASSRYRNYGYTF. In DNA form, the CDR3 reads TGTGCCAGCAGCCGTTACAGAAACTATGGCTACACCTTC. The gene calls are TRBV5-8 and TRBJ1-2; D uncertain. The CDR3 covers 13 residues. Germline lookup yields CDR1 SGHTS and CDR2 YDEGEE. Trimming stripped 4 bases from V and 2 bases from J, with 9 bases between.

CDR3 residues: CASSLAQGHGYTF. CDR3 bases: TGTGCCAGCAGTTTGGCACAGGGCCATGGCTACACCTTC. The chain links TRBV28 to TRBJ1-2; possible D gene TRBD1, 6 bases. Germline V gene lookup returns CDR1 MDHEN and CDR2 SYDVKM. Deletions cut 3 bases from V and 6 bases from J, with 11 bases between. CDR3 length: 13 amino acids.

CDR3 protein: CASSAGTGTEQYF. In DNA form, the CDR3 reads TGTGCCAGCAGCGCCGGGACAGGGACCGAGCAGTACTTC. V gene TRBV9 combines with J gene TRBJ2-7; 9 bases are a match to TRBD1. Trimming cost V 3 bases and J 6 bases; bases outside gene matches: 4. The germline gives CDR1 SGDLS, CDR2 YYNGEE. This CDR3 contains 13 residues.

The DNA of the CDR3 is TGTGCCAGCAGCCATGGACTTCAACTGAACACTGAAGCTTTCTTT. Translating gives CASSHGLQLNTEAFF. The chain combines TRBV3-1 (or the pseudogene TRBV3-2) with TRBJ1-1; no definite D call. The CDR3 extends over 15 amino acids. Germline loops: CDR1 LGHDT, CDR2 YNNKEL (reference sequence). V was pared by 3 bases and J by 0 bases, with 11 bases between.

This chain joins TRBV30 and TRBJ1-1; D is possibly TRBD1 (5 bases). The germline CDR1 and CDR2 sequences are GTSNPN and SVGIG (reference sequence). The CDR3 loop spans 13 amino acids. Trimming removed 2 bases from V and 2 bases from J, with 9 bases in between. This chain's CDR3 is CAWSIGQNTEAFF. The CDR3 DNA follows: TGTGCCTGGAGTATAGGACAAAACACTGAAGCTTTCTTT.

J is TRBJ1-1 and V is TRBV10-3; no reliable D call. The ends were cut back, 0 bases at V and 0 bases at J, with 5 bases in the middle. The CDR3 covers 14 residues. Germline loops: CDR1 ENHRY, CDR2 SYGVKD. Here the CDR3 DNA reads TGTGCCATCAGTGAGTCGGACTTGAACACTGAAGCTTTCTTT. Translated: CAISESDLNTEAFF.

The rearrangement joins TRBV28 to TRBJ1-4; D uncertain. The CDR3 runs 16 residues. Deletions cut 3 bases from V and 0 bases from J, with 11 bases between. CDR1 and CDR2 (germline): MDHEN, SYDVKM. The chain's CDR3 is CASSFLVGPTNEKLFF. As DNA, the CDR3 is TGTGCCAGCAGTTTTTTAGTGGGCCCAACTAATGAAAAACTGTTTTTT.

The chain links TRBV15 to TRBJ1-1; D is uncertain. Per germline, CDR1 LNHNV and CDR2 YYDKDF (reference sequence). The CDR3 extends over 14 amino acids. V lost 5 bases to trimming and J lost 1 base, with 11 bases between them. The CDR3 DNA reads TGTGCCACCAGCGCCTGGCGGGGGAACACTGAAGCTTTCTTT. Amino acid sequence: CATSAWRGNTEAFF.

J is TRBJ2-1 and V is TRBV19, with 11 bases fitting TRBD2. With 6 bases clipped from V and 0 bases from J, the junction kept 19 bases outside the gene matches. This CDR3 region has 21 residues. Germline-derived CDR1 and CDR2 are LNHDA and SQIVND (reference sequence). CDR3 nucleotides: TGTGCCAGTAGCTTTGCTTGGGGACTAGCGGTTTTGTTGAGCTCCTACAATGAGCAGTTCTTC. Protein sequence: CASSFAWGLAVLLSSYNEQFF.